The next 29 T cell receptor beta chains were all read from a single sample in a study of neoadjuvant anti-PD-1 for oral cavity cancer. TCRdb's table, derived via immunoSEQ multiplex PCR, lists solely in-frame clones and lacks some. The sample comprises about 6,800 clones, about two thirds of which are singletons, and 2.5% to 3% rests with the top ten. The material sequenced was PBMCs, taken before nivolumab (anti-PD-1) treatment. All receptors come from a person aged 40-85 years with oral cavity squamous cell carcinoma.

The chain joins TRBV7-6 to TRBJ1-2, with D possibly TRBD1 on 5 matching bases. CDR1 and CDR2 (germline): SGHVS, FNYEAQ. The V gene lost 2 bases and the J gene lost 4 bases, with 8 bases spanning the gap. This CDR3 comprises 13 residues. CDR3 nucleotide sequence: TGTGCCAGCAGCTTAATGGGGCCCTATGGCTACACCTTC. This gives the protein CASSLMGPYGYTF.

The genes are TRBV14 and TRBJ1-3, with 7 bases lining up with TRBD1. Germline CDR1 and CDR2: SGHDN and FVKESK. The CDR3 consists of 16 residues. V lost 4 bases, J lost 4 bases, and 10 bases stayed unmatched. In DNA form, the CDR3 reads TGTGCCAGCAGCCTCGCCGGGACAGATGAGGGAAACACCATATATTTT. It encodes CASSLAGTDEGNTIYF. Combining the CDR3 with reference TRBV14 and TRBJ1-3 gives the whole variable domain EAGVTQFPSHSVIEKGQTVTLRCDPISGHDNLYWYRRVMGKEIKFLLHFVKESKQDESGMPNNRFLAERTGGTYSTLKVQPAELEDSGVYFCASSLAGTDEGNTIYFGEGSWLTVV.

The rearrangement links TRBV18 to TRBJ2-3; 8 nucleotides align to TRBD2. The length of the CDR3 is 17 residues. Looked up from germline, CDR1 is KGHSH and CDR2 is LQKENI. With V trimmed by 6 bases and J by 4 bases, 15 bases remained unmatched. CDR3 region: CASSVPPGGARPDTQYF. CDR3 coding DNA: TGTGCCAGCTCGGTCCCCCCCGGGGGGGCGCGTCCAGATACGCAGTATTTT. Complete variable domain (other parts from reference TRBV18 and TRBJ2-3): NAGVMQNPRHLVRRRGQEARLRCSPMKGHSHVYWYRQLPEEGLKFMVYLQKENIIDESGMPKERFSAEFPKEGPSILRIQQVVRGDSAAYFCASSVPPGGARPDTQYFGPGTRLTVL.

This clone has only a few counts. CDR3 amino acids: CASSELVGADYEQYF. DNA for the CDR3: TGTGCCAGCAGTGAATTGGTAGGGGCCGACTACGAGCAGTACTTC. J is TRBJ2-7 and V is TRBV2; D perhaps matches TRBD1 (5 bases). V was trimmed by 2 bases and J by 3 bases, leaving 14 bases between them. The CDR3 covers 15 residues. CDR1 is SNHLY and CDR2 is FYNNEI in the germline V gene.

The chain recombines TRBV6-1 with TRBJ1-2; no clear D. The CDR3 length is 15 residues. Trimming removed 1 base from V and 8 bases from J, with 17 bases in between. Germline CDR1 reads MNHNS; CDR2 reads SASEGT. CDR3 sequence: CASSEGARSIYGYTF. The CDR3 DNA is TGTGCCAGCAGTGAAGGGGCTCGGAGTATCTACGGCTACACCTTC.

The genes are TRBV11-2 and TRBJ1-3; D remains unclear. The V end lost 1 base, the J end lost 1 base, and 8 bases lay between the germline ends. Germline CDR1 reads SGHAT; CDR2 reads FQNNGV. This CDR3 is 15 amino acids long. This CDR3 is CASSLGPGSGNTIYF. DNA of the CDR3: TGTGCCAGCAGCTTAGGGCCGGGTTCTGGAAACACCATATATTTT.

The chain recombines TRBV4-2 with TRBJ2-3, with D perhaps matching TRBD1 or TRBD2 (5 bases each). The CDR3 runs 16 residues. V was clipped by 2 bases and J by 2 bases, with 14 bases between them. In germline, CDR1 is LGHNA, CDR2 YNFKEQ. The CDR3 sequence is CASSQRGVGHTDTQYF. The CDR3 DNA follows: TGTGCCAGCAGCCAACGAGGGGTAGGCCACACAGATACGCAGTATTTT.

This clone was detected once. The chain employs TRBV5-6 and TRBJ2-6; 8 positions agree with TRBD2. The CDR3 length is 14 residues. Germline V lookup: CDR1 SGHDT, CDR2 YYEEEE. After removal of 4 bases from V and 4 bases from J, the junction contained 1 base not matched to a gene. This chain's CDR3 is CASSPGGGANVLTF. The CDR3 DNA follows: TGTGCCAGCAGCCCGGGAGGGGGGGCCAACGTCCTGACTTTC. Drawing the rest from reference TRBV5-6 and TRBJ2-6, the complete variable domain is DAGVTQSPTHLIKTRGQQVTLRCSPKSGHDTVSWYQQALGQGPQFIFQYYEEEERQRGNFPDRFSGHQFPNYSSELNVNALLLGDSALYLCASSPGGGANVLTFGAGSRLTVL.

The chain has TRBV7-2 and TRBJ1-5, with no clear D. The V and J ends lost 4 bases and 4 bases respectively, with 14 bases between them. The CDR3 covers 15 residues. Germline values: CDR1 SGHTA, CDR2 FQGNSA. CDR3 in DNA: TGTGCCAGCAGCTCCTGGCGGGGAGGTAATCAGCCCCAGCATTTT. The encoded protein is CASSSWRGGNQPQHF.

In its sample, this clone was seen once. The chain joins TRBV5-6 to TRBJ2-3; 7 bases fit TRBD2. From germline, CDR1 is SGHDT and CDR2 YYEEEE. CDR3 size: 14 residues. Trimming took 5 bases from V and 2 from J; bases not matched to a gene: 5. The CDR3: CASSSGLDTDTQYF. The CDR3 DNA reads as TGTGCCAGCAGTTCCGGACTAGACACAGATACGCAGTATTTT. The full variable domain, rest sourced from reference TRBV5-6 and TRBJ2-3, is DAGVTQSPTHLIKTRGQQVTLRCSPKSGHDTVSWYQQALGQGPQFIFQYYEEEERQRGNFPDRFSGHQFPNYSSELNVNALLLGDSALYLCASSSGLDTDTQYFGPGTRLTVL.

CDR3 loop: CAISRGESGELFF. The CDR3 DNA sequence: TGTGCCATCAGCCGGGGGGAATCCGGGGAGCTGTTTTTT. The chain uses TRBV10-3 and TRBJ2-2, with TRBD2 matching 7 bases. CDR1 ENHRY and CDR2 SYGVKD come from the germline V gene. Trimming took 6 bases from V and 6 from J; bases not matched to a gene: 4. The CDR3 is made up of 13 amino acids.

This clone was observed a single time. V gene TRBV10-3 combines with J gene TRBJ2-7; D might be TRBD1 (6 bases). Germline CDR1 reads ENHRY; CDR2 reads SYGVKD. The CDR3 consists of 18 residues. Deletions cut 9 bases from V and 0 bases from J, with 27 bases between. CDR3 residues: CAIGDPGAGKRSSYEQYF. The CDR3, as DNA: TGTGCCATTGGGGACCCAGGGGCCGGTAAGAGGAGCTCCTACGAGCAGTACTTC.

The V call is TRBV27, the J call TRBJ1-2; 8 bases match TRBD1. V was clipped by 1 base and J by 4 bases; unmatched bases: 14. Germline CDR1 and CDR2: MNHEY and SMNVEV (reference sequence). This CDR3 has 18 amino acids. As DNA, the CDR3 is TGTGCCAGCAGTTTATACCCGCGTTCCAGGGGGCAGGGCTATGGCTACACCTTC. The encoded protein is CASSLYPRSRGQGYGYTF.

The chain recombines TRBV4-3 with TRBJ2-7; 12 positions agree with TRBD2. Germline-derived CDR1 and CDR2 are LGHNA and YSLEER. This CDR3 contains 15 residues. Trimming took 5 bases from V and 4 from J; bases not matched to a gene: 6. This CDR3 is CASSARLAGEYEQYF. For the CDR3, the DNA is TGCGCCAGCAGCGCCCGACTAGCGGGGGAGTACGAGCAGTACTTC.

The chain couples TRBV11-3 to TRBJ1-2; perhaps TRBD1 as D (5 bases). V lost 0 bases, J lost 3 bases, and 14 bases lay in between. In germline, CDR1 is SGHNT, CDR2 YENEEA. This CDR3 comprises 16 residues. CDR3 coding DNA: TGTGCCAGCAGCTTAGATCGGGAAGGGGAGGACTATGGCTACACCTTC. Translated: CASSLDREGEDYGYTF.

The chain couples TRBV7-2 to TRBJ2-1; D ambiguous. V lost 1 base and J lost 4, with 5 bases in between. Looked up from germline, CDR1 is SGHTA and CDR2 is FQGNSA. This CDR3 comprises 13 residues. The CDR3 here is CASSLGPYNEQFF. As DNA, the CDR3 is TGTGCCAGCAGCTTAGGTCCGTACAATGAGCAGTTCTTC.

The CDR3 loop is CAISQPPSTDTQYF. The CDR3 nucleotides read TGTGCCATCAGTCAGCCACCAAGCACAGATACGCAGTATTTT. V is TRBV10-3 and J is TRBJ2-3; D is uncertain. Germline V gene sequence: CDR1 ENHRY, CDR2 SYGVKD. V was cut by 5 bases and J by 0 bases, with 9 bases left in between. This CDR3 is built from 14 residues.

This chain links TRBV5-6 with TRBJ2-2; 15 bases map to TRBD2. In germline, CDR1 is SGHDT, CDR2 YYEEEE. Trimming at V came to 5 bases and at J to 0 bases, leaving 2 bases not matched to a gene. This CDR3 is built from 17 residues. The DNA of the CDR3 is TGTGCCAGCAGGAGGACTAGCGGGGGGGCGAACACCGGGGAGCTGTTTTTT. The encoded protein is CASRRTSGGANTGELFF. The complete variable domain, with remaining parts taken from reference TRBV5-6 and TRBJ2-2, reads DAGVTQSPTHLIKTRGQQVTLRCSPKSGHDTVSWYQQALGQGPQFIFQYYEEEERQRGNFPDRFSGHQFPNYSSELNVNALLLGDSALYLCASRRTSGGANTGELFFGEGSRLTVL.

The chain recombines TRBV19 with TRBJ1-5; the D is unclear. CDR3 length equals 15 residues. V was pared by 6 bases and J by 3 bases, with 15 bases between. Germline V gene lookup returns CDR1 LNHDA and CDR2 SQIVND (reference sequence). CDR3 DNA: TGTGCCAGTAGGTCGGTAGGGTCCCTCAATCAGCCCCAGCATTTT. This sequence encodes CASRSVGSLNQPQHF.

This clone showed up just a few times. The J gene is TRBJ1-5, the V gene TRBV2; D remains ambiguous. This CDR3 is built from 12 residues. Germline V gene lookup returns CDR1 SNHLY and CDR2 FYNNEI. V lost 5 bases and J lost 5, with 7 bases in between. CDR3 in amino acids: CASSPQDQPQHF. The DNA for the CDR3 is TGTGCCAGCAGTCCCCAGGATCAGCCCCAGCATTTT.

The chain employs TRBV5-4 and TRBJ2-5; D gene unclear. V was clipped by 2 bases and J by 1 base, with 6 bases between them. From germline, CDR1 is SGHNT and CDR2 YYREEE (reference sequence). The CDR3 length is 13 residues. Here the CDR3 reads CASSFAAQETQYF. CDR3 nucleotides: TGTGCCAGCAGCTTCGCGGCCCAAGAGACCCAGTACTTC.

CDR3 sequence: CASSESRGRTDTQYF. The CDR3 DNA reads as TGCGCCAGCAGTGAGTCAAGGGGCCGCACAGATACGCAGTATTTT. The chain couples TRBV10-1 to TRBJ2-3, with D possibly TRBD1 on 5 matching bases. The CDR3 loop spans 15 amino acids. Trimming cost V 0 bases and J 1 base, with 8 bases left between them. The germline V gene encodes CDR1 WNHNN and CDR2 SYGVQD (reference sequence).

The chain links TRBV5-8 to TRBJ2-2, with D unresolved. The V and J ends lost 4 bases and 5 bases respectively, with 15 bases between them. The CDR3 extends over 15 amino acids. CDR1 and CDR2 from the germline V gene are SGHTS and YDEGEE. The CDR3 DNA reads as TGTGCCAGCAGCCCTCAAAACTGGCTGACCGGGGAGCTGTTTTTT. It specifies CASSPQNWLTGELFF.

The rearrangement joins TRBV5-4 to TRBJ1-2; D not certain. The ends were cut back, 0 bases at V and 5 bases at J, with 11 bases in the middle. Germline CDR1 SGHNT, CDR2 YYREEE (reference sequence). This CDR3 spans 14 amino acids. CDR3 DNA: TGTGCCAGCAGCTTGGCGGCAGCGCCATATGGCTACACCTTC. Translation gives CASSLAAAPYGYTF.

The chain links TRBV11-2 to TRBJ2-5; 10 nucleotides align to TRBD2. CDR1 is SGHAT and CDR2 is FQNNGV in the germline V gene. After removal of 2 bases from V and 2 bases from J, the junction contained 2 bases not matched to a gene. The CDR3 is made up of 15 amino acids. CDR3 sequence: CASSLTAGGQETQYF. Written as DNA, the CDR3 is TGTGCCAGCAGCTTAACAGCGGGGGGGCAAGAGACCCAGTACTTC.

The CDR3 nucleotides are TGCGCCAGCAGTGGGGACAGATCCTACGAGCAGTACTTC. Its translation is CASSGDRSYEQYF. The rearrangement uses TRBV10-1 and TRBJ2-7, with TRBD1 matching over 7 bases. V was clipped by 4 bases and J by 1 base; unmatched bases: 1. The CDR3 is 13 residues long. Germline lookup yields CDR1 WNHNN and CDR2 SYGVQD (reference sequence).

V is TRBV6-5 and J is TRBJ1-1; no firm D call. Germline V gene data show CDR1 as MNHEY and CDR2 as SVGAGI. V lost 0 bases and J 2 bases, leaving 4 bases between the germline ends. This CDR3 is built from 13 residues. The CDR3 here is CASSYSSNTEAFF. Written as DNA, the CDR3 is TGTGCCAGCAGTTACTCATCCAACACTGAAGCTTTCTTT.

The chain uses TRBV28 and TRBJ1-2; D is ambiguous. This CDR3 comprises 13 residues. V was shortened by 3 bases and J by 4 bases, with 9 bases between the two germline ends. Germline-derived CDR1 and CDR2 are MDHEN and SYDVKM. The CDR3 bases are TGTGCCAGCAGTTTCAGTGGCCCCTATGGCTACACCTTC. Protein: CASSFSGPYGYTF.

This clone was observed a few times. This chain connects TRBV19 to TRBJ1-5; possible D gene TRBD1, 5 bases. Between the trimmed V and J ends, which lost 6 bases and 5 bases, there was a span of 14 bases. The CDR3 has 14 amino acids. CDR1 and CDR2 from the germline V gene are LNHDA and SQIVND (reference sequence). The CDR3 loop is CASSPRGADQPQHF. The CDR3 DNA reads as TGTGCCAGTAGCCCCCGTGGGGCCGATCAGCCCCAGCATTTT.